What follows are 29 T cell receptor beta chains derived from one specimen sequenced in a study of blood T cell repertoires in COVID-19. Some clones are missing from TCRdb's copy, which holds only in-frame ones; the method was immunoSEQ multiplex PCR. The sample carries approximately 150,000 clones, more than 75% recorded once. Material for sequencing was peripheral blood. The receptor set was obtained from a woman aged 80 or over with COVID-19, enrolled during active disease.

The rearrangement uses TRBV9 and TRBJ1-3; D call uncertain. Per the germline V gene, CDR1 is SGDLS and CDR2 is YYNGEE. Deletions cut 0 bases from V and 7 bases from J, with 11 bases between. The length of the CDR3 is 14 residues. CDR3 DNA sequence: TGTGCCAGCAGCGTAGAACCTGGAGGGAACACCATATATTTT. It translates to CASSVEPGGNTIYF.

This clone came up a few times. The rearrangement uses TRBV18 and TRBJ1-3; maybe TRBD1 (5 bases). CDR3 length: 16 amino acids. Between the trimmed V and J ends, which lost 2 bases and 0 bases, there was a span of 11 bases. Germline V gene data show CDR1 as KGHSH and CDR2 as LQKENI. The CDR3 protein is CASSPSGLSSGNTIYF. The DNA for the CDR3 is TGTGCCAGCTCACCATCAGGGCTAAGCTCTGGAAACACCATATATTTT.

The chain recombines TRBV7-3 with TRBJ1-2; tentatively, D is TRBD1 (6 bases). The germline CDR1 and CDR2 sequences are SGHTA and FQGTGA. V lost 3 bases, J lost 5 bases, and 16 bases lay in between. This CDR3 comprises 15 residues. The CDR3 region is CASSLTGTLEYGYTF. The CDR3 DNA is TGTGCCAGCAGCTTGACAGGTACACTGGAGTATGGCTACACCTTC.

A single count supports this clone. This CDR3 is CASSPGSGGNTIYF. The CDR3 DNA is TGTGCCAGCAGCCCAGGCTCAGGTGGGAACACCATATATTTT. The chain joins TRBV3-1 (or the pseudogene TRBV3-2) to TRBJ1-3; D is undetermined. V lost 4 bases and J lost 7, with 14 bases in between. Germline lookup yields CDR1 LGHDT and CDR2 YNNKEL (reference sequence). This CDR3 region has 14 residues.

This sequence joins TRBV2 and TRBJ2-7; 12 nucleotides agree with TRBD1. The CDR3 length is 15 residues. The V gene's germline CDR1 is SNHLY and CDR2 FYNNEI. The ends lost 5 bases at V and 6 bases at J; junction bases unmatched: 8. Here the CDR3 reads CASSRPGQGAGEQYF. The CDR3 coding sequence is TGTGCCAGCAGTCGACCGGGACAGGGGGCCGGCGAGCAGTACTTC.

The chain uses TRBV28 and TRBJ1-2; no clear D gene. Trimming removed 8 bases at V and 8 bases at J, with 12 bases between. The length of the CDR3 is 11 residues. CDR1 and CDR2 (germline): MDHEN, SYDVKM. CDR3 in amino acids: CASGRSGGYTF. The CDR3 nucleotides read TGTGCCAGCGGGAGGTCTGGAGGCTACACCTTC.

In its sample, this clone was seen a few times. The CDR3, as DNA: TGTGCCACCAGCAGGCGGGAGGGGGGCCTCTATGGCTACACCTTC. Its translation: CATSRREGGLYGYTF. The rearrangement uses TRBV15 and TRBJ1-2; maybe TRBD1 (6 bases). V was shortened by 3 bases and J by 4 bases, with 15 bases between the two germline ends. The CDR3 is made up of 15 amino acids. CDR1 is LNHNV and CDR2 is YYDKDF in the germline V gene (reference sequence).

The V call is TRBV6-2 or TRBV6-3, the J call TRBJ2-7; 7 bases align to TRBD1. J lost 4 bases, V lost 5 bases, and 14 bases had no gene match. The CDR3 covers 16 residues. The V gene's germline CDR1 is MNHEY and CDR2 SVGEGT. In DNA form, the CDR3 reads TGTGCCAGCAGTAGAAGCCCAGGGGGTACATTGTACGAGCAGTACTTC. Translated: CASSRSPGGTLYEQYF.

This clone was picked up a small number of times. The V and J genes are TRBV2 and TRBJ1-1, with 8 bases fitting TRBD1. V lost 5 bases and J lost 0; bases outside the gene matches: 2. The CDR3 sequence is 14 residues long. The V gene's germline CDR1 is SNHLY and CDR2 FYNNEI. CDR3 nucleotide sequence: TGTGCCAGCAGTTCGGACAGGGTGAACACTGAAGCTTTCTTT. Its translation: CASSSDRVNTEAFF. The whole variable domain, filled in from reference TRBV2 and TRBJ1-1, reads EPEVTQTPSHQVTQMGQEVILRCVPISNHLYFYWYRQILGQKVEFLVSFYNNEISEKSEIFDDQFSVERPDGSNFTLKIRSTKLEDSAMYFCASSSDRVNTEAFFGQGTRLTVV.

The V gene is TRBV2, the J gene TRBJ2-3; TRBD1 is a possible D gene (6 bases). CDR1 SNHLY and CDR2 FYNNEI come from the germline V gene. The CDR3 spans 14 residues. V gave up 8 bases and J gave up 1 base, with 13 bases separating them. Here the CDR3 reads CASGGSGRTDTQYF. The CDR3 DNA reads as TGTGCCAGCGGGGGCAGCGGTCGCACAGATACGCAGTATTTT. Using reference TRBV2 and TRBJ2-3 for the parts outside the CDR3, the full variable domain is EPEVTQTPSHQVTQMGQEVILRCVPISNHLYFYWYRQILGQKVEFLVSFYNNEISEKSEIFDDQFSVERPDGSNFTLKIRSTKLEDSAMYFCASGGSGRTDTQYFGPGTRLTVL.

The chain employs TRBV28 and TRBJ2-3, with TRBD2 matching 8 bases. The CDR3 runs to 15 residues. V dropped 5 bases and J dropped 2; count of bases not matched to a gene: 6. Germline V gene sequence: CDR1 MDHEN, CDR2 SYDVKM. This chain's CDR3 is CASSPSGLNTDTQYF. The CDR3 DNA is TGTGCCAGCAGTCCTAGCGGGTTGAACACAGATACGCAGTATTTT.

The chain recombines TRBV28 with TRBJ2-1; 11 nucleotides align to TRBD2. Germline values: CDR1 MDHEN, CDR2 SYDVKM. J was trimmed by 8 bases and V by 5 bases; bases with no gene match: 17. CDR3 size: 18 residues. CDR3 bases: TGTGCCAGCAGTCCACCCCTCCTTAGCGGGAGGGCCAAGGATGAGCAGTTCTTC. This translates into CASSPPLLSGRAKDEQFF.

As DNA, the CDR3 is TGTGCCAGCAGCCTCGGACTAGCGGGAGGTAGCACCGGGGAGCTGTTTTTT. Encoded protein: CASSLGLAGGSTGELFF. J is TRBJ2-2 and V is TRBV7-2, with 14 bases lining up with TRBD2. CDR1 and CDR2 (germline): SGHTA, FQGNSA. This CDR3 spans 17 amino acids. Trimming cost V 5 bases and J 4 bases; bases outside gene matches: 6.

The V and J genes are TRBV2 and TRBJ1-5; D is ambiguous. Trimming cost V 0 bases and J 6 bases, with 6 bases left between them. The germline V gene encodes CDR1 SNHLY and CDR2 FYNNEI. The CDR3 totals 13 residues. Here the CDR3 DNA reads TGTGCCAGCAGTGAAGCGCCGGGTCAGCCCCAGCATTTT. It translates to CASSEAPGQPQHF.

CDR3 region: CASSVGQQANQPQHF. The CDR3 DNA reads TGTGCCAGCAGCGTGGGACAACAAGCCAATCAGCCCCAGCATTTT. This sequence joins TRBV7-9 and TRBJ1-5; weak D call: TRBD1 (6 bases). Germline lookup yields CDR1 SEHNR and CDR2 FQNEAQ (reference sequence). Trimming shortened V by 5 bases and J by 3 bases, and 14 bases separated the two germline ends. CDR3 length equals 15 residues.

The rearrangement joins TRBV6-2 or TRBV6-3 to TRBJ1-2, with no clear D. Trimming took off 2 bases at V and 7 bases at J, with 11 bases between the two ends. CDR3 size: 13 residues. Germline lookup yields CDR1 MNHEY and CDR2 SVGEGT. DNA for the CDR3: TGTGCCAGCAGTTACGGCGGGATGCGTGGCTACACCTTC. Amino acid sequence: CASSYGGMRGYTF.

CDR3 nucleotides: TGTGCCAGCAGCCTAGCGGGAGAATTCTACAATGAGCAGTTCTTC. Protein product: CASSLAGEFYNEQFF. This chain connects TRBV3-1 (or the pseudogene TRBV3-2) to TRBJ2-1; TRBD2 matches at 9 bases. This CDR3 has 15 amino acids. The J segment lost 3 bases and the V segment lost 4 bases, leaving 4 bases of the junction unmatched. CDR1 is LGHDT and CDR2 is YNNKEL in the germline V gene (reference sequence).

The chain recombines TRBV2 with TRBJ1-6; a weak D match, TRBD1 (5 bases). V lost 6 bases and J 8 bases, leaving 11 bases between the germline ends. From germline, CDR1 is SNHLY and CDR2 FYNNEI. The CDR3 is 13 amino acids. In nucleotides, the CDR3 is TGTGCCAGCAGGCAGGGCGAGGATTCACCCCTCCACTTT. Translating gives CASRQGEDSPLHF.

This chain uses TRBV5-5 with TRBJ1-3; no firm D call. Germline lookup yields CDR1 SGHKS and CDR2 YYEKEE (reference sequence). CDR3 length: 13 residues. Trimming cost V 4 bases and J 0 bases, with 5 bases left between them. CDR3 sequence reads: CASSEVSGNTIYF. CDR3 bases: TGTGCCAGCAGCGAGGTCTCTGGAAACACCATATATTTT.

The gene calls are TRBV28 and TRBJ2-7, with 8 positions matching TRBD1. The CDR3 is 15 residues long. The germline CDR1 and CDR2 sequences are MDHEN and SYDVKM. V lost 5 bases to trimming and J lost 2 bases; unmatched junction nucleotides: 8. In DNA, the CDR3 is TGTGCCAGCAGTCGCCCGGACAGGGCAACCTACGAGCAGTACTTC. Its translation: CASSRPDRATYEQYF.

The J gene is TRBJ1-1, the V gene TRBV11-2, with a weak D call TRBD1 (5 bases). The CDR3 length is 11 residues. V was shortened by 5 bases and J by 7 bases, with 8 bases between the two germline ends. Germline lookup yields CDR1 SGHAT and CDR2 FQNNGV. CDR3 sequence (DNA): TGTGCCAGCAGCCCTCAGGGTGAAGCTTTCTTT. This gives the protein CASSPQGEAFF.

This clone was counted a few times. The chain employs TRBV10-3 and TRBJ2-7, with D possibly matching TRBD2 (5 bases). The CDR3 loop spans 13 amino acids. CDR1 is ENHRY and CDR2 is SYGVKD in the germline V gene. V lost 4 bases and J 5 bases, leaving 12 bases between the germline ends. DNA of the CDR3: TGTGCCATCAGTGGAGCGGCCCCCGACGAGCAGTACTTC. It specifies CAISGAAPDEQYF.

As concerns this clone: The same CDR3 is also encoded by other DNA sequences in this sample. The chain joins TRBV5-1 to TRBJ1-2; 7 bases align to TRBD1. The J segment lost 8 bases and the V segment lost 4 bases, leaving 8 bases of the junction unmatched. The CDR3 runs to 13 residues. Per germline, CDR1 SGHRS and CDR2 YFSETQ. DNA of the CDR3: TGCGCCAGCAGCCTGGGAGACAGGGACGGCTACACCTTC. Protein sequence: CASSLGDRDGYTF.

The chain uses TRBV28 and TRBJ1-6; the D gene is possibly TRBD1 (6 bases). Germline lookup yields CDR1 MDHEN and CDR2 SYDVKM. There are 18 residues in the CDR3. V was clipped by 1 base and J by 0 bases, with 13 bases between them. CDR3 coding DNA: TGTGCCAGCAGTTTATCAACAGGGTTCGGCTCCTATAATTCACCCCTCCACTTT. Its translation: CASSLSTGFGSYNSPLHF.

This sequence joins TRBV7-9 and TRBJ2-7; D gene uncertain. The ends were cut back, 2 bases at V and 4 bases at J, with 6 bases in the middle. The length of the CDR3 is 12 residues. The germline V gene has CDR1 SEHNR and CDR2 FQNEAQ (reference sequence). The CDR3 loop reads CASSLQDYEQYF. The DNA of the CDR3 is TGTGCCAGCAGCTTACAGGATTACGAGCAGTACTTC.

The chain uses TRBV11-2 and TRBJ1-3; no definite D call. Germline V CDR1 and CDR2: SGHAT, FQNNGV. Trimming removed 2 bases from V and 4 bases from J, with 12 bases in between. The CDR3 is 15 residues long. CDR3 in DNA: TGTGCCAGCAGCTTAATGTCCGGGAACGGAAACACCATATATTTT. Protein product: CASSLMSGNGNTIYF.

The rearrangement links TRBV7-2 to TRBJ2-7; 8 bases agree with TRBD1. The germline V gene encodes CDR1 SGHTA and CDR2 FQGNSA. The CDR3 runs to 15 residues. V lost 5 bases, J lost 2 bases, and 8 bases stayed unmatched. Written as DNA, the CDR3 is TGTGCCAGCAGCCTCGGAACAGGGGGAGCCTACGAGCAGTACTTC. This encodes CASSLGTGGAYEQYF.

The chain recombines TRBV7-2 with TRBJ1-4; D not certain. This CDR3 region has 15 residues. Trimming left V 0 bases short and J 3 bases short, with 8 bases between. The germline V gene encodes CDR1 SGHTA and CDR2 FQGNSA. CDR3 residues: CASSLADRANEKLFF. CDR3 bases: TGTGCCAGCAGCTTAGCCGATCGGGCTAATGAAAAACTGTTTTTT. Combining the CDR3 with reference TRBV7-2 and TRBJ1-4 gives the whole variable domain GAGVSQSPSNKVTEKGKDVELRCDPISGHTALYWYRQSLGQGLEFLIYFQGNSAPDKSGLPSDRFSAERTGGSVSTLTIQRTQQEDSAVYLCASSLADRANEKLFFGSGTQLSVL.

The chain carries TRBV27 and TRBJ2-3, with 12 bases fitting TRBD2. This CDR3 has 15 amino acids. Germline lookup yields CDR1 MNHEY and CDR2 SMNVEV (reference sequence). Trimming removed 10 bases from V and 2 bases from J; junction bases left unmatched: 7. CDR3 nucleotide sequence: TGTGCCACCCGACGACTAGCGGGGGACACAGATACGCAGTATTTT. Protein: CATRRLAGDTDTQYF.